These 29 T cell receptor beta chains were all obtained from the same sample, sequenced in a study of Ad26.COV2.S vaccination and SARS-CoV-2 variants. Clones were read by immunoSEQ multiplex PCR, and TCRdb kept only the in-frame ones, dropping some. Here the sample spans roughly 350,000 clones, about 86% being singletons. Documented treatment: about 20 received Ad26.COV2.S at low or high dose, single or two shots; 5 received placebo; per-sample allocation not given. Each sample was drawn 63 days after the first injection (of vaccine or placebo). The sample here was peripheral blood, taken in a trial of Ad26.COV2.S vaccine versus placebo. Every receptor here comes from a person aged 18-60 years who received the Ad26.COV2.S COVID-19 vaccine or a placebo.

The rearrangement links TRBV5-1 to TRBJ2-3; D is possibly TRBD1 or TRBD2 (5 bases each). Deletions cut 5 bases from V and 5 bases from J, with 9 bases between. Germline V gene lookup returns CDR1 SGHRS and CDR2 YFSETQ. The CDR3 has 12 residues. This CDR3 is CASSEGQDTQYF. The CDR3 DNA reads TGCGCCAGCAGTGAGGGGCAAGATACGCAGTATTTT.

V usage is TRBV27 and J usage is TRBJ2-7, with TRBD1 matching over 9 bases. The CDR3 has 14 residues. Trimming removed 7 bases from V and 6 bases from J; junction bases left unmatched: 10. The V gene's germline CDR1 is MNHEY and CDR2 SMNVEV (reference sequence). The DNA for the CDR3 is TGTGCCAGCACCGCTTTGGACAGGGGAGGCGAGCAGTACTTC. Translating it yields CASTALDRGGEQYF.

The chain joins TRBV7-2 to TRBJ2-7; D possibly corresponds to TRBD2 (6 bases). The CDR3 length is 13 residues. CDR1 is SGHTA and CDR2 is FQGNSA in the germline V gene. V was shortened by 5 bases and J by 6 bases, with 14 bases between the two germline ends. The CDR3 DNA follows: TGTGCCAGCAGCCCAGGGACTCGGGGCGAGCAGTACTTC. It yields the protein CASSPGTRGEQYF.

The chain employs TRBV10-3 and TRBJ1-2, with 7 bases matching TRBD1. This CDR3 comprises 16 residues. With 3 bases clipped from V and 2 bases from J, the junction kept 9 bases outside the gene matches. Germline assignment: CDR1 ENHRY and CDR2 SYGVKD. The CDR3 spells CAISDPAGTANYGYTF. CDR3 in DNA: TGTGCCATCAGTGACCCGGCCGGGACAGCGAACTATGGCTACACCTTC.

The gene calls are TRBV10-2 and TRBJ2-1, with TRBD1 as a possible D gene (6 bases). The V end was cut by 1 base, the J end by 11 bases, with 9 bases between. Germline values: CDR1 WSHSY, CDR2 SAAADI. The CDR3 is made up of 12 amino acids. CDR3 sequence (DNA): TGCGCCAGCAGTGAGTACAGGGACAAGCAGTTCTTC. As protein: CASSEYRDKQFF.

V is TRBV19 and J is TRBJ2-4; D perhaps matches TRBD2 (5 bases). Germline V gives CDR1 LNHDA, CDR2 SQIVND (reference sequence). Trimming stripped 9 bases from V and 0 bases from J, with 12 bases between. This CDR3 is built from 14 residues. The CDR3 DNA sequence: TGTGCCAGCGGACTGTCGGAAGCCAAAAACATTCAGTACTTC. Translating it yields CASGLSEAKNIQYF.

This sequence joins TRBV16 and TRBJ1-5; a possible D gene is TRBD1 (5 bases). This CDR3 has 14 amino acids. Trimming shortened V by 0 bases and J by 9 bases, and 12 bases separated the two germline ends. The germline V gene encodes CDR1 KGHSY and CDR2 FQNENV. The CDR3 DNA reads TGTGCCAGCAGCCAATCGGCCGAGGGGTCGCCCCAGCATTTT. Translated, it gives CASSQSAEGSPQHF.

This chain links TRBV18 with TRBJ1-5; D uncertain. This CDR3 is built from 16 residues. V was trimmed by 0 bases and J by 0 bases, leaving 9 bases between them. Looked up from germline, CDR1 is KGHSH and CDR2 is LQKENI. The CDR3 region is CASSPPGGNSNQPQHF. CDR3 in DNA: TGTGCCAGCTCACCACCGGGCGGAAATAGCAATCAGCCCCAGCATTTT.

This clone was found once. The DNA of the CDR3 is TGTGCCAGCAGTTTTCGGGAGGTGGGGTACGAGCAGTACTTC. Residues: CASSFREVGYEQYF. The rearrangement links TRBV27 to TRBJ2-7; 7 bases align to TRBD2. J gave up 4 bases and V 3 bases, and 6 bases lay outside the gene matches. The CDR3 extends over 14 amino acids. Germline CDR1 reads MNHEY; CDR2 reads SMNVEV (reference sequence).

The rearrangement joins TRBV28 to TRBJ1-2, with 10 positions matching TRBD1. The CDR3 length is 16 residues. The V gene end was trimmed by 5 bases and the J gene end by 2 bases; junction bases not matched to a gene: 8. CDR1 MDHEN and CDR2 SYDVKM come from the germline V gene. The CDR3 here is CASSTSSGQGNYGYTF. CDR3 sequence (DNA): TGTGCCAGCAGTACCTCGTCGGGACAGGGGAACTATGGCTACACCTTC.

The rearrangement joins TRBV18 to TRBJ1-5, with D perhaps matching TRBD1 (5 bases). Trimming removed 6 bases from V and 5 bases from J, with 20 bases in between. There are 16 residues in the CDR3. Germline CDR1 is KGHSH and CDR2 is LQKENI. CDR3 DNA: TGTGCCAGCTCCCGAGGCGCGGGGGGGAAGGATCAGCCCCAGCATTTT. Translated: CASSRGAGGKDQPQHF.

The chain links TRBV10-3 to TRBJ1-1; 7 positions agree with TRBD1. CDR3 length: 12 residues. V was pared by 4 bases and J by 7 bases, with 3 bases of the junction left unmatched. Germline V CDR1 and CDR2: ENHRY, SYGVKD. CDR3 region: CAISGSGGEAFF. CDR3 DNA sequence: TGTGCCATCAGTGGGTCAGGGGGTGAAGCTTTCTTT.

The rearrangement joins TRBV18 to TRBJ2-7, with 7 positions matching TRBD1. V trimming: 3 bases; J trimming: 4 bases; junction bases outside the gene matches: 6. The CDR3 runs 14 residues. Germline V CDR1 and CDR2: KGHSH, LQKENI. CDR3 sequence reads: CASSPLDRAYEQYF. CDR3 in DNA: TGTGCCAGCTCACCGTTAGACAGGGCATACGAGCAGTACTTC.

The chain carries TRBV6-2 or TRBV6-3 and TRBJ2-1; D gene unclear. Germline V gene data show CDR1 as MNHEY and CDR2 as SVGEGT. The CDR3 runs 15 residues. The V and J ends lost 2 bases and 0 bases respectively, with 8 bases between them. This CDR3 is CASSYTGDSYNEQFF. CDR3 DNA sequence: TGTGCCAGCAGTTACACCGGAGACTCCTACAATGAGCAGTTCTTC.

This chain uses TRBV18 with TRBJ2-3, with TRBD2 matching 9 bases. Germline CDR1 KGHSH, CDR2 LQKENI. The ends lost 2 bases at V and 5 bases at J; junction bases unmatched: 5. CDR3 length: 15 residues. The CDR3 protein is CASSPILAGEDTQYF. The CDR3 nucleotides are TGTGCCAGCTCACCAATTTTAGCGGGAGAAGATACGCAGTATTTT.

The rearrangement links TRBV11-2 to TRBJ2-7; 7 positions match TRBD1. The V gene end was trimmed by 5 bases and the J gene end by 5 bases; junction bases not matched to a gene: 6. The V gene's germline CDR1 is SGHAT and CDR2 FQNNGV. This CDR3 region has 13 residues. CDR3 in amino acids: CASSPTGDHEQYF. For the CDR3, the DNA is TGTGCCAGCAGCCCCACAGGGGACCACGAGCAGTACTTC.

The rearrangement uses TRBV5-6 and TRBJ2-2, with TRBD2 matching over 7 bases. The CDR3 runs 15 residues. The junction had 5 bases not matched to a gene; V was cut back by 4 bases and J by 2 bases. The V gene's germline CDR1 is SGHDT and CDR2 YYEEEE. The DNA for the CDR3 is TGTGCCAGCAGCCCGGGACTACCAAACACCGGGGAGCTGTTTTTT. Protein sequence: CASSPGLPNTGELFF. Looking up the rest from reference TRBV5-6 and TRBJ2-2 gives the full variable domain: DAGVTQSPTHLIKTRGQQVTLRCSPKSGHDTVSWYQQALGQGPQFIFQYYEEEERQRGNFPDRFSGHQFPNYSSELNVNALLLGDSALYLCASSPGLPNTGELFFGEGSRLTVL.

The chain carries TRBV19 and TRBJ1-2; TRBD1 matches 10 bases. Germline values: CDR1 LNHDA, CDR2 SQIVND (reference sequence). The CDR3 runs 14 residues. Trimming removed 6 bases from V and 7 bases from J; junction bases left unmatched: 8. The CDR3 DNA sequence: TGTGCCAGTAGGGAGACAGGGGGCGCATCTGGCTACACCTTC. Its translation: CASRETGGASGYTF.

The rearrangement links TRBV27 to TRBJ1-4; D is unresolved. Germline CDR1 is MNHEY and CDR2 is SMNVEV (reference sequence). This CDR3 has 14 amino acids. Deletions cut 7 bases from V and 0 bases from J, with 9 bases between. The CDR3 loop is CASKISPTNEKLFF. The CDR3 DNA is TGTGCCAGCAAGATATCTCCAACTAATGAAAAACTGTTTTTT.

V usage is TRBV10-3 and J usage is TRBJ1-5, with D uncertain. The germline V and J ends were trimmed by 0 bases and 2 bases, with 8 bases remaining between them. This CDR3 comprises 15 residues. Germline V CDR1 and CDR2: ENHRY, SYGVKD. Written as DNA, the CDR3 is TGTGCCATCAGTGAGTCGGAGGTCGGCAATCAGCCCCAGCATTTT. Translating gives CAISESEVGNQPQHF.

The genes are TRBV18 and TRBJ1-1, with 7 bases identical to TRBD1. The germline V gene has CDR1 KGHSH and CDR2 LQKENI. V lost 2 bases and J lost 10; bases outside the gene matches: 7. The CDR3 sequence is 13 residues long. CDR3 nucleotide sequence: TGTGCCAGCTCACCAAGGGACAGCTCTGTAGCTTTCTTT. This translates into CASSPRDSSVAFF.

The CDR3 spells CASSSPGTGGVGYTF. CDR3 DNA sequence: TGTGCCAGCAGTTCCCCAGGGACAGGGGGCGTAGGCTACACCTTC. This chain joins TRBV27 and TRBJ1-2; 12 nucleotides line up with TRBD1. CDR1 and CDR2 from the germline V gene are MNHEY and SMNVEV (reference sequence). J was trimmed by 8 bases and V by 4 bases; bases with no gene match: 8. CDR3 length: 15 residues.

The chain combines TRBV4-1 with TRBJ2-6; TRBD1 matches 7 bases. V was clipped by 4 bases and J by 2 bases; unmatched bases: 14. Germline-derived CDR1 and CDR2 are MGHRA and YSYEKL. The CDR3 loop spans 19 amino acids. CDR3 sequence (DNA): TGCGCCAGCAGCCCACAGATGGGAAACAGGGGAGCTGGGGCCAACGTCCTGACTTTC. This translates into CASSPQMGNRGAGANVLTF.

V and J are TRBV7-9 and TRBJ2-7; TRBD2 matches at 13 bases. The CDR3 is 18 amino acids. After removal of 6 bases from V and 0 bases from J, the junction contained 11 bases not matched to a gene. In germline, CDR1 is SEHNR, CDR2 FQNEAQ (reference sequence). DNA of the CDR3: TGTGCCAGCAGTCCTGTGGGACTAGCGGGACTTAGCTCCTACGAGCAGTACTTC. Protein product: CASSPVGLAGLSSYEQYF.

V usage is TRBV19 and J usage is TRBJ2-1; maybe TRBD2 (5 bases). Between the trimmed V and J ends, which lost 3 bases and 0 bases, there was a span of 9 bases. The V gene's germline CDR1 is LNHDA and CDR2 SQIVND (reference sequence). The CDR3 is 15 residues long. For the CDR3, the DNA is TGTGCCAGTAGTATCGGGATCTACTCCTACAATGAGCAGTTCTTC. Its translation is CASSIGIYSYNEQFF.

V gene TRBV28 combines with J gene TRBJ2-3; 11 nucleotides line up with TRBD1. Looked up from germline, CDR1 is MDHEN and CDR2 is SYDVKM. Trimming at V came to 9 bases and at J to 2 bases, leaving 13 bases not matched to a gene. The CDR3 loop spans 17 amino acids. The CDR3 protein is CASSPRGTGGATDTQYF. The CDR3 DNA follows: TGTGCCAGTTCCCCTCGAGGGACAGGGGGGGCCACAGATACGCAGTATTTT.

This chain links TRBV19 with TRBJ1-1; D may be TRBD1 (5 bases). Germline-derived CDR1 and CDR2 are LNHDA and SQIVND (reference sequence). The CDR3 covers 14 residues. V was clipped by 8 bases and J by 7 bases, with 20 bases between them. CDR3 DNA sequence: TGTGCCAGTCAACCGGACATAGGAAGTATTGAAGCTTTCTTT. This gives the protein CASQPDIGSIEAFF.

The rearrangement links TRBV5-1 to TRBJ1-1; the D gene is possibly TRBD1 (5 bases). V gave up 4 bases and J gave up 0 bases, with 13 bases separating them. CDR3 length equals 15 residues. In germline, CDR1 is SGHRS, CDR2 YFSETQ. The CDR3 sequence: CASSGGPGLNTEAFF. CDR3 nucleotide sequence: TGCGCCAGCAGCGGCGGTCCGGGGCTGAACACTGAAGCTTTCTTT. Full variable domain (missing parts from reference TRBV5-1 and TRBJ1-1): KAGVTQTPRYLIKTRGQQVTLSCSPISGHRSVSWYQQTPGQGLQFLFEYFSETQRNKGNFPGRFSGRQFSNSRSEMNVSTLELGDSALYLCASSGGPGLNTEAFFGQGTRLTVV.

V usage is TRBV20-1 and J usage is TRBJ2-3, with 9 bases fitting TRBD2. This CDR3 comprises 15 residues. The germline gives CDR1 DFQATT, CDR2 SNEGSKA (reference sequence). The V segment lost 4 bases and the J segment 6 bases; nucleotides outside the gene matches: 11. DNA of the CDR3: TGCAGTGCTACTGATGGGACTAGCATCGGGGATACGCAGTATTTT. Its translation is CSATDGTSIGDTQYF.